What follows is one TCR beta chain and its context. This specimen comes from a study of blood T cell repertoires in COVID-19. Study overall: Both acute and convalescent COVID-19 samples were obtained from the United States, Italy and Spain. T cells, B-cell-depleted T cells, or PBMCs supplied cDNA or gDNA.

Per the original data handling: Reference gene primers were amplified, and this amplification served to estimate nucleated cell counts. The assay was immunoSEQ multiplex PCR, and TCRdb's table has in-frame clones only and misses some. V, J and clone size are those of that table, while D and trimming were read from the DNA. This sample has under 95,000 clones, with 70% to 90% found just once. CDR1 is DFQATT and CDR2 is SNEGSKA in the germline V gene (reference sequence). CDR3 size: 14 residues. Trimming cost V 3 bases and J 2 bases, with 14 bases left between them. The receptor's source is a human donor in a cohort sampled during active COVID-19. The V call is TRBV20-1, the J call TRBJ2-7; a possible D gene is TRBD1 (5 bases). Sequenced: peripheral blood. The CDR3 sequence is CSASAVTETYEQYF. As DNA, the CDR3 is TGCAGTGCTAGTGCAGTGACAGAGACCTACGAGCAGTACTTC.